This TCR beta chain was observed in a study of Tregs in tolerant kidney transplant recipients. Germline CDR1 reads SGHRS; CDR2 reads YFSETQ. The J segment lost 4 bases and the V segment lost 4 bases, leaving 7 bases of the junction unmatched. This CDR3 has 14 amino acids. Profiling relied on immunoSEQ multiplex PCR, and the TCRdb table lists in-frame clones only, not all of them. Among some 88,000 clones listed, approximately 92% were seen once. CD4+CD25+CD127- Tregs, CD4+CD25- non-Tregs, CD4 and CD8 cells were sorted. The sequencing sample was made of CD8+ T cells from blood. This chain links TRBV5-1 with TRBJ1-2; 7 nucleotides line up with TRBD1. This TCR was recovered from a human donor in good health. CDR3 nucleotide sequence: TGCGCCAGCAGCGAGGGGGCCGGAGCCTATGGCTACACCTTC. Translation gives CASSEGAGAYGYTF.